This TCR beta chain was found in a study of T cell responses to AZD1222 COVID-19 vaccine (dated by TCRdb to about 2021). For the wider study: TCR sequencing covered 233 trial participants: 200 to 210 given two doses of AZD1222 and about 26 given two doses of MenACWY control vaccine. Enrollment into the trials was organized by age into subgroups of 18-55, 56-69 and 70-plus years, and those subgroups contained roughly 150, 30 and 60 TCR-sequenced participants, respectively.

The germline V gene (reference sequence) sets CDR1 to LNHDA and CDR2 to SQIVND. Measured from the cysteine to the phenylalanine, the CDR3 is 16 residues long. Here the CDR3 DNA is all that survives: 48 bases in frame from base 1. Relative to germline, V is missing 5 bases and J is missing 4 bases, with 10 bases of the junction outside any gene match. A note on this clone: What antigen it recognizes has not been identified. Base qualities are missing; no much larger clone stands one base away.

The time point label here, explained by the study, means: about 28 days (+/-7) after the second vaccine dose. AZD1222 recipients with second doses at about 4 weeks or about 12 weeks were pooled, because spike-specific TCR depth and breadth did not differ between schedules. Samples from vaccinated people were obtained from the UK trials COV001 and COV002, which included a single-blind randomized controlled phase 2/3 trial of AZD1222 (ChAdOx1 nCoV-19) in healthy adults. Trial participant PBMC samples were collected at day 0 and day 28 after the second dose for TCRbeta chain sequencing. The CDR3 regions of human TCRbeta chains were analyzed by immunosequencing. Per the source publication's procedure: Repertoire TCRs were matched against a reference library of SARS-CoV-2-specific TCRs generated with the MIRA antigen-specificity platform. Breadth was defined as the fraction of unique TCRs that were SARS-CoV-2-associated. Depth was defined as the fraction of total T cells that were SARS-CoV-2-associated. Using the MIRA data, each spike-specific TCR was assigned both to the spike region to which the TCR was reactive and to a CD4 or CD8 class. Log10-transformed breadth and depth values were compared by one-way ANOVA with Sidak's multiple comparisons tests. TCRdb carries this immuneACCESS record with in-frame sequences only. Its versions omit some clonotypes, under half of them owing to an unresolved V gene in the studies checked, with the rest unexplained. V, J and clone size are those of that table, while D and trimming were read from the DNA. Recorded for this sample are around 80,000 clones; around nine tenths of them occurred a single time. The biggest ten clones account for roughly 1.3% of the sample.

The investigation overall reported the following: Epitopes outside the regions mutated in the B.1.351 and B.1.1.7 variants were reportedly recognized by nearly half of the unique spike-specific TCRs. Because no day 14 peak-response samples were available, the repertoires could be characterized only after the peak T cell response. After two AZD1222 doses, both the breadth and the depth of spike-specific TCRs were significantly higher than at day 0 and than in MenACWY recipients. CD4 TCRs associated with the vaccine covered the entire spike protein, and the dominant responses were in regions 160-218 and 743-854. Conclusions about previously exposed vaccinees were limited because only 5 or 6 AZD1222 recipients were SARS-CoV-2 seropositive at baseline. Participants were mostly white British, with more females than males. The authors suggested clonal diversity may have been underestimated. In the small 56-69-year group, the increase in depth fell short of significance, most likely because of low power.

The rearrangement combines TRBV19 with TRBJ1-5, with TRBD1 identical over 8 junction bases. The sample consisted of peripheral blood, taken 28 days after the second AZD1222 dose. The TCR was taken from an adult who received the AZD1222 COVID-19 vaccine. Here is the DNA: TGTGCCAGTAGTCATGTCAACACAGGGGGTAATCAGCCCCAGCATTTT. It codes for CASSHVNTGGNQPQHF.